This T cell receptor beta chain was identified during a study of early T cells in non-severe SARS-CoV-2 infection. As for the study in general: Sequencing of bulk RNA from unsorted whole blood was done, without chain pairing.

Germline CDR1 is MNHEY and CDR2 is SMNVEV (reference sequence). The J segment lost 5 bases and the V segment lost 2 bases, leaving 6 bases of the junction unmatched. The length of the CDR3 is 17 residues. This clonotype was found a few times. Its target is unknown. Study observations and caveats: Comparison of clonotypes with VDJdb favored anti-spike CD8 responses while missing private and CD4 specificities.

As part of library construction, unique molecular identifiers were attached to individual cDNA molecules. TCRdb analysed the 5' RACE reads with MiXCR anew, one entry per CDR3 protein. The sample holds tens of thousands of distinct CDR3 sequences, about 5.8% seen once. The chain couples TRBV27 to TRBJ2-3, with 14 nucleotides matching TRBD2. The receptor comes from an adult who was a healthcare worker with PCR-confirmed SARS-CoV-2 infection or an uninfected control (not recorded which). Sample: whole blood. CDR3 bases: TGTGCCAGCAGTTTAAAAGGACTAGCGGGAGGTGGAGATACGCAGTATTTT. Its protein product is CASSLKGLAGGGDTQYF.